This passage covers 28 T cell receptor beta chains from one sample sequenced in a study of CD8 T cells in Susac syndrome. With random hexamers, reverse transcription was performed on roughly 0.5 to 1 ug of RNA. TCRdb re-analysed the immunoSEQ multiplex PCR reads in MiXCR, keeping a single row per CDR3 protein. Of roughly 84,000 distinct CDR3 sequences in the sample, about 96% were seen once. What was sequenced was CD8+ T cells from PBMCs. These TCRs come from a human donor with Susac syndrome.

This clonotype was counted a single time. The chain joins TRBV29-1 to TRBJ2-1; D not resolved. V gave up 7 bases and J gave up 10 bases, with 11 bases separating them. The CDR3 totals 10 residues. Germline CDR1 and CDR2: SQVTM and ANQGSEA. CDR3 nucleotides: TGCAGCGGTGGTGGGCGAGAGCAGTTCTTC. Encoded protein: CSGGGREQFF.

V is TRBV12-3 or TRBV12-4 and J is TRBJ1-5, with D maybe TRBD1 (5 bases). Trimming pared 6 bases from V and 5 bases from J, leaving 11 bases between. There are 13 residues in the CDR3. The CDR3 DNA is TGTGCCAGCAGGCGGGACGGGGATCAGCCCCAGCATTTT. It translates to CASRRDGDQPQHF.

This chain uses TRBV20-1 with TRBJ2-1; no reliable D call. In germline, CDR1 is DFQATT, CDR2 SNEGSKA (reference sequence). The CDR3 covers 14 residues. The ends were cut back, 5 bases at V and 9 bases at J, with 20 bases in the middle. DNA of the CDR3: TGCAGTGCTCCTCCCTTCGGGCACGACCCTGAGCAGTTCTTC. It translates to CSAPPFGHDPEQFF.

The chain links TRBV29-1 to TRBJ2-1; TRBD2 agrees at 15 bases. V lost 6 bases and J lost 6; bases outside the gene matches: 9. The CDR3 contains 16 residues. Germline-derived CDR1 and CDR2 are SQVTM and ANQGSEA. This CDR3 reads CSVMGTSGRSGNEQFF. The DNA of the CDR3 is TGCAGCGTAATGGGGACTAGCGGGAGGTCGGGCAATGAGCAGTTCTTC.

This clonotype has just one count. The chain joins TRBV7-3 to TRBJ2-6, with D unresolved. Trimming stripped 5 bases from V and 0 bases from J, with 8 bases between. The CDR3 extends over 15 amino acids. From germline, CDR1 is SGHTA and CDR2 FQGTGA. CDR3 in amino acids: CASSNTNSGANVLTF. The CDR3 DNA is TGTGCCAGCAGCAACACAAACTCTGGGGCCAACGTCCTGACTTTC.

This clonotype occurred once. The gene calls are TRBV7-9 and TRBJ2-2; 8 nucleotides line up with TRBD2. This CDR3 is built from 14 residues. From germline, CDR1 is SEHNR and CDR2 FQNEAQ (reference sequence). J lost 4 bases, V lost 5 bases, and 3 bases had no gene match. In DNA form, the CDR3 reads TGTGCCAGCAGCCCACGGGGGGGCACCGGGGAGCTGTTTTTT. Translated, it gives CASSPRGGTGELFF.

This sequence joins TRBV24-1 and TRBJ2-7; tentatively, D is TRBD2 (6 bases). The CDR3 has 14 residues. The ends were cut back, 10 bases at V and 3 bases at J, with 18 bases in the middle. CDR1 KGHDR and CDR2 SFDVKD come from the germline V gene. For the CDR3, the DNA is TGTGCCACAGGGGAGGCGGCGCCACTCTACGAGCAGTACGTC. Translating it yields CATGEAAPLYEQYV.

V gene TRBV29-1 combines with J gene TRBJ1-1; TRBD1 agrees at 8 bases. Germline loops: CDR1 SQVTM, CDR2 ANQGSEA. Trimming cost V 7 bases and J 2 bases; bases outside gene matches: 6. This CDR3 is built from 13 residues. The CDR3 coding sequence is TGCAGCGGCAGGACAGGGAGCAACACTGAAGCTTTCTTT. It encodes CSGRTGSNTEAFF.

The genes are TRBV7-2 and TRBJ2-1; 7 bases line up with TRBD1. Trimming removed 3 bases from V and 2 bases from J; junction bases left unmatched: 4. CDR1 is SGHTA, CDR2 FQGNSA, per germline. This CDR3 contains 15 residues. The CDR3 DNA reads as TGTGCCAGCAGCTTCGGACAGGTTGCCTACAATGAGCAGTTCTTC. Amino acids: CASSFGQVAYNEQFF.

The chain carries TRBV5-1 and TRBJ2-1; tentative D call: TRBD2 (6 bases). CDR1 and CDR2 from the germline V gene are SGHRS and YFSETQ. With 2 bases removed from V and 5 bases from J, the gap between germline ends came to 14 bases. This CDR3 contains 15 residues. CDR3 in amino acids: CASSLLSGAHNEQFF. The CDR3 DNA is TGCGCCAGCAGCTTACTTAGCGGAGCCCACAATGAGCAGTTCTTC.

V usage is TRBV29-1 and J usage is TRBJ2-6; D unresolved. CDR1 and CDR2 (germline): SQVTM, ANQGSEA. Trimming took 0 bases from V and 2 from J, leaving 20 bases between them. The CDR3 is made up of 19 amino acids. The DNA for the CDR3 is TGCAGCGTTGAAGAACCCGGACGGCCACCGGCCACTGGGGCCAACGTCCTGACTTTC. The encoded protein is CSVEEPGRPPATGANVLTF.

The genes are TRBV28 and TRBJ2-1, with D possibly TRBD2 on 5 matching bases. Deletions cut 2 bases from V and 0 bases from J, with 14 bases between. The germline V gene has CDR1 MDHEN and CDR2 SYDVKM. The length of the CDR3 is 17 residues. DNA for the CDR3: TGTGCCAGCAGTTTACCAGCGATCCGGGGCTCCTACAATGAGCAGTTCTTC. Translated: CASSLPAIRGSYNEQFF.

The count of this clonotype is one. The chain has TRBV25-1 and TRBJ1-1, with D possibly matching TRBD1 (5 bases). Trimming pared 3 bases from V and 6 bases from J, leaving 11 bases between. Germline V gene sequence: CDR1 MGHDK, CDR2 SYGVNS. This CDR3 contains 13 residues. The CDR3 nucleotides are TGTGCCAGCAGTGATATTCAGGGTCCTGAAGCTTTCTTT. Protein product: CASSDIQGPEAFF.

The J gene is TRBJ2-2, the V gene TRBV20-1; the D gene is possibly TRBD1 (6 bases). Deletions cut 0 bases from V and 4 bases from J, with 12 bases between. There are 15 residues in the CDR3. CDR1 is DFQATT and CDR2 is SNEGSKA in the germline V gene (reference sequence). This CDR3 is CSARETGTVTGELFF. The CDR3 DNA follows: TGCAGTGCTAGAGAAACAGGGACCGTCACCGGGGAGCTGTTTTTT.

This sequence joins TRBV9 and TRBJ1-6, with D possibly TRBD1 on 6 matching bases. Germline CDR1 is SGDLS and CDR2 is YYNGEE. V was cut by 1 base and J by 5 bases, with 10 bases left in between. The CDR3 contains 15 residues. In DNA, the CDR3 is TGTGCCAGCAGCGTATCGGGGGCTGATAATTCACCCCTCCACTTT. This encodes CASSVSGADNSPLHF.

This rearrangement joins TRBV2 to TRBJ2-7; D call uncertain. CDR3 length: 13 amino acids. Germline V gene data show CDR1 as SNHLY and CDR2 as FYNNEI. Trimming took 3 bases from V and 1 from J, leaving 7 bases between them. CDR3 protein: CASSEAASYEQYF. For the CDR3, the DNA is TGTGCCAGCAGTGAGGCGGCGTCCTACGAGCAGTACTTC.

The chain combines TRBV7-9 with TRBJ2-1; possible D gene TRBD2, 5 bases. Trimming pared 1 base from V and 2 bases from J, leaving 12 bases between. This CDR3 has 16 residues. Germline values: CDR1 SEHNR, CDR2 FQNEAQ (reference sequence). The CDR3 DNA sequence: TGTGCCAGCAGCTTAGTCGGGGTTAGCCCCTACAATGAGCAGTTCTTC. Its translation is CASSLVGVSPYNEQFF.

The rearrangement links TRBV6-4 to TRBJ2-2; possibly TRBD1 for D (5 bases). Trimming cost V 3 bases and J 3 bases, with 5 bases left between them. Per germline, CDR1 MRHNA and CDR2 SNTAGT. CDR3 length equals 13 residues. CDR3 sequence: CASSEGDTGELFF. The DNA of the CDR3 is TGTGCCAGCAGTGAAGGGGACACCGGGGAGCTGTTTTTT.

This clonotype was observed a handful of times. The gene calls are TRBV29-1 and TRBJ1-1; D is unclear. Germline-derived CDR1 and CDR2 are SQVTM and ANQGSEA. This CDR3 spans 13 amino acids. V was trimmed by 3 bases and J by 0 bases, leaving 8 bases between them. The CDR3 DNA sequence: TGCAGCGTTGAGTTTCTCTTGAACACTGAAGCTTTCTTT. Translated: CSVEFLLNTEAFF. Drawing the rest from reference TRBV29-1 and TRBJ1-1, the complete variable domain is SAVISQKPSRDICQRGTSLTIQCQVDSQVTMMFWYRQQPGQSLTLIATANQGSEATYESGFVIDKFPISRPNLTFSTLTVSNMSPEDSSIYLCSVEFLLNTEAFFGQGTRLTVV.

The J gene is TRBJ2-3, the V gene TRBV29-1; D may be TRBD1 (6 bases). This CDR3 has 14 residues. From germline, CDR1 is SQVTM and CDR2 ANQGSEA. Trimming stripped 6 bases from V and 3 bases from J, with 16 bases between. In DNA form, the CDR3 reads TGCAGCGTAGAGGGGGTGGGGCTGACAGATACGCAGTATTTT. Encoded protein: CSVEGVGLTDTQYF.

The V call is TRBV27, the J call TRBJ2-3; no clear D. Trimming removed 5 bases at V and 4 bases at J, with 7 bases between. The CDR3 sequence is 12 residues long. Looked up from germline, CDR1 is MNHEY and CDR2 is SMNVEV (reference sequence). The CDR3 DNA sequence: TGTGCCAGCAGTCTCCCCCCAGATACGCAGTATTTT. This encodes CASSLPPDTQYF.

The CDR3 DNA sequence: TGTGCCAGCAGCGGCCTGACTACCTCTACCTACGAGCAGTACTTC. Protein product: CASSGLTTSTYEQYF. J is TRBJ2-7 and V is TRBV9, with D perhaps TRBD2 (5 bases). V gave up 3 bases and J gave up 2 bases, with 15 bases separating them. Germline assignment: CDR1 SGDLS and CDR2 YYNGEE. The CDR3 length is 15 residues. Based on the CDR3 plus reference TRBV9 and TRBJ2-7, the full variable domain is DSGVTQTPKHLITATGQRVTLRCSPRSGDLSVYWYQQSLDQGLQFLIQYYNGEERAKGNILERFSAQQFPDLHSELNLSSLELGDSALYFCASSGLTTSTYEQYFGPGTRLTVT.

The genes are TRBV5-5 and TRBJ2-1; 10 nucleotides line up with TRBD2. The CDR3 covers 14 residues. V trimming: 2 bases; J trimming: 7 bases; junction bases outside the gene matches: 3. Germline loops: CDR1 SGHKS, CDR2 YYEKEE (reference sequence). The CDR3 nucleotides are TGTGCCAGCAGCTTAGCGGGAGGGGCGAATGAGCAGTTCTTC. Its translation is CASSLAGGANEQFF.

This clonotype has only a few counts. This sequence joins TRBV14 and TRBJ2-7, with no clear D. This CDR3 contains 11 residues. CDR1 and CDR2 from the germline V gene are SGHDN and FVKESK. The V end was cut by 0 bases, the J end by 4 bases, with 1 base between. The CDR3 sequence is CASSQDYEQYF. The CDR3 bases are TGTGCCAGCAGCCAAGATTACGAGCAGTACTTC.

The rearrangement links TRBV30 to TRBJ2-7; D not certain. CDR1 is GTSNPN and CDR2 is SVGIG in the germline V gene (reference sequence). V dropped 0 bases and J dropped 0 bases, with 6 bases sitting between them. The CDR3 totals 13 residues. Written as DNA, the CDR3 is TGTGCCTGGAGTGTTGGTGTCTCCTACGAGCAGTACTTC. This sequence encodes CAWSVGVSYEQYF.

This chain uses TRBV9 with TRBJ2-7; 8 bases are a match to TRBD2. Germline trimming cut 3 bases from V and 2 bases from J; bases unmatched to any gene: 7. The CDR3 runs 15 residues. Germline-derived CDR1 and CDR2 are SGDLS and YYNGEE. DNA for the CDR3: TGTGCCAGCAGCGCAACTAGCGGAACGACCTACGAGCAGTACTTC. The encoded protein is CASSATSGTTYEQYF. The whole variable domain, filled in from reference TRBV9 and TRBJ2-7, reads DSGVTQTPKHLITATGQRVTLRCSPRSGDLSVYWYQQSLDQGLQFLIQYYNGEERAKGNILERFSAQQFPDLHSELNLSSLELGDSALYFCASSATSGTTYEQYFGPGTRLTVT.

The CDR3 here is CASTPTEVTEAFF. The DNA for the CDR3 is TGTGCCAGTACCCCCACTGAGGTCACTGAAGCTTTCTTT. The chain recombines TRBV19 with TRBJ1-1; the D is unclear. CDR3 size: 13 residues. The V end lost 7 bases, the J end lost 4 bases, and 13 bases lay between the germline ends. In germline, CDR1 is LNHDA, CDR2 SQIVND (reference sequence).

The CDR3 sequence is CASSPTGFGDEQYF. As DNA, the CDR3 is TGTGCCAGCAGCCCAACAGGGTTTGGAGACGAGCAGTACTTC. The rearrangement links TRBV28 to TRBJ2-7, with D perhaps TRBD1 (6 bases). The V gene's germline CDR1 is MDHEN and CDR2 SYDVKM. This CDR3 is built from 14 residues. V dropped 6 bases and J dropped 5 bases, with 17 bases sitting between them.